This entry lists 10 T cell receptor beta chains sequenced from one sample in a study of blood T cell repertoires in COVID-19. Sequenced by immunoSEQ multiplex PCR; TCRdb stores in-frame clones only, minus some. The table lists approximately 150,000 clones, approximately 95% of them singletons. Sequences were obtained from peripheral blood. The receptors come from a woman aged 60-75 years with COVID-19, enrolled during active disease.

The chain uses TRBV5-1 and TRBJ1-5; TRBD1 agrees at 9 bases. CDR1 and CDR2 (germline): SGHRS, YFSETQ. Trimming cost V 2 bases and J 6 bases; bases outside gene matches: 6. The CDR3 has 15 residues. The CDR3 spells CASSLEPTGGQPQHF. The CDR3 nucleotides are TGCGCCAGCAGCTTAGAACCGACAGGGGGTCAGCCCCAGCATTTT.

V gene TRBV19 combines with J gene TRBJ2-5; 7 bases agree with TRBD2. Looked up from germline, CDR1 is LNHDA and CDR2 is SQIVND (reference sequence). This CDR3 has 13 residues. Trimming removed 7 bases from V and 2 bases from J; junction bases left unmatched: 4. The CDR3 bases are TGTGCCAGTATCGGGGGGTTTCAAGAGACCCAGTACTTC. Translation gives CASIGGFQETQYF.

In its sample, this clone was seen once. The chain carries TRBV3-1 (or the pseudogene TRBV3-2) and TRBJ1-1; D is uncertain. V lost 3 bases to trimming and J lost 3 bases, with 14 bases between them. In germline, CDR1 is LGHDT, CDR2 YNNKEL (reference sequence). CDR3 size: 15 residues. CDR3 protein: CASSQAQRAHTEAFF. The CDR3 DNA sequence: TGTGCCAGCAGCCAGGCCCAGAGGGCCCACACTGAAGCTTTCTTT.

The chain couples TRBV7-9 to TRBJ2-7; D is possibly TRBD2 (5 bases). Germline lookup yields CDR1 SEHNR and CDR2 FQNEAQ (reference sequence). This CDR3 contains 16 residues. V gave up 4 bases and J gave up 0 bases, with 16 bases separating them. This CDR3 is CASSSWVGSGSYEQYF. The CDR3 coding sequence is TGTGCCAGCAGCTCCTGGGTAGGGAGCGGCTCCTACGAGCAGTACTTC.

The rearrangement links TRBV6-6 to TRBJ2-3; 8 nucleotides agree with TRBD2. V was pared by 5 bases and J by 2 bases, with 12 bases of the junction left unmatched. The CDR3 spans 17 residues. CDR1 is MNHNY, CDR2 SVGAGI, per germline (reference sequence). The CDR3 DNA sequence: TGTGCCAGCAGTCCAGATATAGCGGGGCACCCCACAGATACGCAGTATTTT. It yields the protein CASSPDIAGHPTDTQYF.

The CDR3 loop is CATSSVRGGPQHF. The CDR3 DNA is TGTGCCACCAGCAGTGTCAGGGGCGGGCCCCAGCATTTT. The chain has TRBV15 and TRBJ1-5, with a weak D call TRBD1 (6 bases). Trimming removed 3 bases from V and 9 bases from J, with 12 bases in between. Germline V CDR1 and CDR2: LNHNV, YYDKDF (reference sequence). This CDR3 comprises 13 residues.

The V and J genes are TRBV7-8 and TRBJ1-1; the match to TRBD1 covers 11 bases. Germline V gene lookup returns CDR1 SGHVS and CDR2 FQNEAQ. J lost 6 bases, V lost 1 base, and 13 bases had no gene match. The CDR3 is 18 amino acids. For the CDR3, the DNA is TGTGCCAGCAGCTTAGGTAGAGGACAGGGGGCAACATTGCCTGAAGCTTTCTTT. Protein sequence: CASSLGRGQGATLPEAFF.

The V and J genes are TRBV10-3 and TRBJ2-1, with a tentative D call TRBD2 (7 bases). The germline V gene encodes CDR1 ENHRY and CDR2 SYGVKD. V lost 9 bases and J lost 2, with 11 bases in between. The CDR3 sequence is 13 residues long. Here the CDR3 DNA reads TGTGCCATTAGGGGGGGTACCTACAATGAGCAGTTCTTC. Encoded protein: CAIRGGTYNEQFF.

The CDR3 is CSVGDRTNQPQHF. CDR3 sequence (DNA): TGCAGCGTTGGTGACAGGACAAATCAGCCCCAGCATTTT. This chain connects TRBV29-1 to TRBJ1-5; TRBD1 might be the D (6 bases). This CDR3 spans 13 amino acids. Trimming took 4 bases from V and 4 from J, leaving 11 bases between them. Looked up from germline, CDR1 is SQVTM and CDR2 is ANQGSEA.

The genes are TRBV3-1 (or the pseudogene TRBV3-2) and TRBJ1-2; D ambiguous. Germline loops: CDR1 LGHDT, CDR2 YNNKEL (reference sequence). CDR3 length equals 13 residues. V shed 1 base and J shed 8 bases, with 11 bases lying between them. CDR3: CASSQGGAGGYTF. The CDR3 nucleotides are TGTGCCAGCAGCCAAGGAGGAGCTGGAGGCTACACCTTC.